These 8 T cell receptor beta chains originate from one sample sequenced in a study of lung T cells in sarcoidosis with Löfgren's syndrome. TCRdb processed the reads anew with MiXCR; each CDR3 protein has one entry. The sample has 50,000 to 65,000 distinct CDR3 sequences; around 21% are singletons. Sequenced: CD4+ T cells from PBMCs. The receptors were gathered from a human donor with sarcoidosis (Löfgren's syndrome or another form), or a control subject (not recorded which).

This clonotype has at least ten counts. The chain has TRBV25-1 and TRBJ2-3, with D unresolved. CDR3 length: 15 amino acids. Germline CDR1 and CDR2: MGHDK and SYGVNS. V gave up 3 bases and J gave up 2 bases, with 12 bases separating them. Written as DNA, the CDR3 is TGTGCCAGCAGTGATTCCTCAAAAGCCACAGATACGCAGTATTTT. This encodes CASSDSSKATDTQYF.

This chain links TRBV12-5 with TRBJ2-7; maybe TRBD2 (5 bases). The CDR3 extends over 13 amino acids. Trimming pared 6 bases from V and 1 base from J, leaving 10 bases between. Germline V CDR1 and CDR2: LGHNT, FRNRAP. CDR3 coding DNA: TGTGCTAGTGGACGGAGCGGATCCTACGAGCAGTACTTC. It specifies CASGRSGSYEQYF.

Ten or more counts support this clonotype. The chain carries TRBV28 and TRBJ2-3; TRBD1 matches 7 bases. The CDR3 spans 16 residues. Germline-derived CDR1 and CDR2 are MDHEN and SYDVKM. Losses at the gene ends were 5 bases for V and 2 bases for J; bases not matched to a gene: 10. The CDR3 spells CASSTRQGRPTDTQYF. The CDR3 DNA sequence: TGTGCCAGCAGTACGAGACAGGGCCGCCCCACAGATACGCAGTATTTT.

This clonotype came up a few times. The chain couples TRBV19 to TRBJ1-5; 9 positions match TRBD1. Losses at the gene ends were 3 bases for V and 1 base for J; bases not matched to a gene: 7. The CDR3 is 17 amino acids. CDR1 is LNHDA, CDR2 SQIVND, per germline (reference sequence). CDR3 sequence: CASSMGTGGVSNQPQHF. In DNA, the CDR3 is TGTGCCAGTAGTATGGGTACAGGGGGCGTCAGCAATCAGCCCCAGCATTTT.

In its sample, this clonotype was seen many times. The V and J genes are TRBV6-1 and TRBJ1-5; TRBD1 matches at 8 bases. Germline trimming cut 3 bases from V and 3 bases from J; bases unmatched to any gene: 4. Per germline, CDR1 MNHNS and CDR2 SASEGT. This CDR3 is 15 amino acids long. The CDR3 loop reads CASSERTGNNQPQHF. The DNA for the CDR3 is TGTGCCAGCAGTGAGCGGACAGGGAACAATCAGCCCCAGCATTTT.

J is TRBJ1-3 and V is TRBV5-4, with no clear D. Trimming removed 1 base from V and 3 bases from J, with 5 bases in between. Per the germline V gene, CDR1 is SGHNT and CDR2 is YYREEE (reference sequence). CDR3 length: 13 amino acids. The CDR3 sequence: CASSLNIGNTIYF. The CDR3 DNA sequence: TGTGCCAGCAGCTTGAACATTGGAAACACCATATATTTT.

This clonotype has more than one count but fewer than ten. One junction end does not reproduce the germline sequence, and a read error may be involved. V and J are TRBV11-2 and TRBJ2-5, with 9 bases identical to TRBD2. The CDR3 runs to 16 residues. The germline V gene has CDR1 SGHAT and CDR2 FQNNGV. CDR3 protein: CASSRRLAEIQETQHF. Here the CDR3 DNA reads TGTGCCAGCAGCCGTCGACTAGCGGAGATCCAAGAGACCCAGCACTTC.

To note about this clonotype: Being one base from a much bigger clone, this may be a read error. The CDR3 bases are TGTGCCTGCAGATTGAAGGGATCCTATGGCTACACCTTC. The encoded protein is CACRLKGSYGYTF. This chain joins TRBV27 and TRBJ1-2; D call uncertain. Germline V gene sequence: CDR1 MNHEY, CDR2 SMNVEV (reference sequence). The CDR3 has 13 amino acids.